Listed below are T cell receptor beta chains from one sample, sequenced in a study of blood T cell repertoires in COVID-19. Repertoires were generated with immunoSEQ multiplex PCR, while TCRdb's copy carries only in-frame clones and drops some. The sample lists more than 100,000 clones; about 90% were seen once. Sequencing was done on a sample of peripheral blood. The receptors shown here come from a human donor in a cohort sampled during active COVID-19. Both conserved end residues are part of each CDR3. Each record gives: V gene, J gene, clone size, CDR3 protein. Size values are once, few and many counts, or a class for expanded clones, and some rows have none.

V gene: TRBV6-5
J gene: TRBJ2-2
clone size: NA
CDR3 protein: CASVRTVNTGELFF

V gene: TRBV18
J gene: TRBJ2-1
clone size: NA
CDR3 protein: CASSPERTSGLSYNEQFF

V gene: TRBV28
J gene: TRBJ1-4
clone size: NA
CDR3 protein: CASSDSGTGREKLFF

V gene: TRBV10-2
J gene: TRBJ2-1
clone size: NA
CDR3 protein: CASSAGEGSPWNEQFF

V gene: TRBV27
J gene: TRBJ1-4
clone size: NA
CDR3 protein: CASGWTGGNEKLFF

V gene: TRBV5-1
J gene: TRBJ1-6
clone size: NA
CDR3 protein: CASAGAGDGSPLHF

V gene: TRBV5-4
J gene: TRBJ2-1
clone size: NA
CDR3 protein: CASSSRTSGRVYNEQFF

V gene: TRBV2
J gene: TRBJ2-2
clone size: NA
CDR3 protein: CASSEAQRGTGELFF

V gene: TRBV6-6
J gene: NA
clone size: NA
CDR3 protein: CASSYELADTYEQYF

V gene: TRBV7-8
J gene: TRBJ2-3
clone size: NA
CDR3 protein: CASSSRLAALLDTQYF

V gene: TRBV19
J gene: TRBJ2-3
clone size: NA
CDR3 protein: CASSMGAGLTDTQYF

V gene: TRBV27
J gene: TRBJ2-2
clone size: NA
CDR3 protein: CASSLAGGYTGELFF

V gene: TRBV10-1
J gene: TRBJ2-7
clone size: NA
CDR3 protein: CASSPLPIAGSAYEQYF

V gene: TRBV6-9
J gene: TRBJ1-1
clone size: NA
CDR3 protein: CASSYSTGAPNTEAFF

V gene: TRBV19
J gene: TRBJ2-3
clone size: NA
CDR3 protein: CASSLSGTGGPTDTQYF

V gene: TRBV5-1
J gene: TRBJ2-7
clone size: NA
CDR3 protein: CASSLEQGARYEQYF

V gene: TRBV6-5
J gene: TRBJ2-4
clone size: NA
CDR3 protein: CASRPAQRGNIQYF

V gene: TRBV2
J gene: TRBJ1-5
clone size: NA
CDR3 protein: CASREGIVNQPQHF

V gene: TRBV5-8
J gene: TRBJ2-5
clone size: NA
CDR3 protein: CASTPGQGVETQYF

V gene: TRBV7-3
J gene: TRBJ1-1
clone size: few
CDR3 protein: CASSLEVGQEAFF

V gene: TRBV19
J gene: TRBJ1-1
clone size: NA
CDR3 protein: CASSTRTGGGTEAFF

V gene: TRBV11-3
J gene: TRBJ2-3
clone size: NA
CDR3 protein: CASSLGRERSDTQYF

V gene: TRBV27
J gene: TRBJ1-4
clone size: NA
CDR3 protein: CASSTGGTPNEKLFF

V gene: TRBV28
J gene: TRBJ1-2
clone size: NA
CDR3 protein: CASSAPGGLNYGYTF

V gene: TRBV6-5
J gene: TRBJ2-7
clone size: NA
CDR3 protein: CASGLGGTLGYEQYF

V gene: TRBV7-9
J gene: TRBJ2-7
clone size: NA
CDR3 protein: CASSLNRGYEQYF

V gene: TRBV7-9
J gene: TRBJ1-6
clone size: NA
CDR3 protein: CASSFLGRDDNSPLHF

V gene: TRBV19
J gene: TRBJ1-1
clone size: NA
CDR3 protein: CASSMKGRHTEAFF

V gene: TRBV5-4
J gene: TRBJ2-3
clone size: NA
CDR3 protein: CASSQSTDTQYF

V gene: TRBV27
J gene: TRBJ1-6
clone size: NA
CDR3 protein: CASSFRGSSYNSPLHF

V gene: TRBV6-2/TRBV6-3
J gene: TRBJ2-7
clone size: NA
CDR3 protein: CASSWEIYEQYF

V gene: TRBV19
J gene: TRBJ2-1
clone size: NA
CDR3 protein: CASSNLNRNNEQFF

V gene: TRBV25-1
J gene: TRBJ1-6
clone size: NA
CDR3 protein: CASSEYAGGSNSPLHF

V gene: TRBV11-2
J gene: TRBJ1-4
clone size: few
CDR3 protein: CASSLVLTNEKLFF

V gene: TRBV28
J gene: TRBJ2-5
clone size: NA
CDR3 protein: CASSGDRDQETQYF

V gene: TRBV19
J gene: TRBJ1-2
clone size: NA
CDR3 protein: CASSIGGANYGYTF

V gene: TRBV27
J gene: TRBJ1-5
clone size: NA
CDR3 protein: CASRDTINNQPQHF

V gene: TRBV6-2/TRBV6-3
J gene: TRBJ2-7
clone size: NA
CDR3 protein: CASSYRGSAYEQYF

V gene: TRBV27
J gene: TRBJ1-6
clone size: NA
CDR3 protein: CASRQGGYYNSPLHF

V gene: TRBV5-4
J gene: TRBJ2-1
clone size: once
CDR3 protein: CASSPSGNPNYNEQFF

V gene: TRBV2
J gene: TRBJ1-4
clone size: NA
CDR3 protein: CASSGGRTGDEKLFF

V gene: TRBV5-1
J gene: TRBJ2-4
clone size: NA
CDR3 protein: CASSLNGQGNIQYF

V gene: TRBV2
J gene: TRBJ2-1
clone size: few
CDR3 protein: CASGDSGGAYNEQFF

V gene: TRBV18
J gene: TRBJ2-7
clone size: NA
CDR3 protein: CASSPKTGGEQYF

V gene: TRBV29-1
J gene: TRBJ2-5
clone size: NA
CDR3 protein: CSVEAGASDMPLETQYF

V gene: TRBV30
J gene: TRBJ1-2
clone size: NA
CDR3 protein: CAWSFEGAGGIGGYTF

V gene: TRBV9
J gene: TRBJ2-7
clone size: NA
CDR3 protein: CASSPTPSYEQYF

V gene: TRBV5-1
J gene: TRBJ2-3
clone size: NA
CDR3 protein: CASSLEAREIDTQYF

V gene: TRBV5-6
J gene: TRBJ2-5
clone size: NA
CDR3 protein: CASSLEGHRSTQYF

V gene: TRBV6-5
J gene: TRBJ2-1
clone size: NA
CDR3 protein: CASSPRGRDEQFF

V gene: TRBV4-1
J gene: TRBJ2-4
clone size: once
CDR3 protein: CASSPPGVRFAKNIQYF

V gene: TRBV7-8
J gene: TRBJ1-2
clone size: NA
CDR3 protein: CASSLEARGSNYGYTF

V gene: TRBV11-2
J gene: TRBJ2-7
clone size: few
CDR3 protein: CASSPGTGAEQYF

V gene: TRBV5-6
J gene: TRBJ1-1
clone size: NA
CDR3 protein: CASSETGNTEAFF